A selection of T cell receptor beta chains follows, all from one sample in a study of metastatic and nonmetastatic thyroid tumors. TCRdb re-called the PCR reads through MiXCR. The table lists 20,000 to 25,000 clones, 20% of them singletons. Specimen: blood. Receptors were obtained from a female donor with papillary thyroid cancer or a benign thyroid nodule (not recorded which). Some clones in this sample may be carry-over from other donors' samples. Both conserved end residues are part of each CDR3. D genes are given only for firm matches. The size field is filled for only some rows; it gives once, few, many or a size class.

J gene: TRBJ2-2
V gene: TRBV5-4
clone size: many
D gene: -
CDR3 DNA: TGTGCCAGCACCCTAAGGGGGGCAACCGGGGAGCTGTTTTTT
CDR3 protein: CASTLRGATGELFF

J gene: TRBJ2-3
V gene: TRBV11-2
clone size: -
D gene: TRBD1
CDR3 DNA: TGTGCCAGCAGCTTAAGGGGACAGGGGAGGGATACGCAGTATTTT
CDR3 protein: CASSLRGQGRDTQYF

J gene: TRBJ2-7
V gene: TRBV5-8
clone size: many
D gene: TRBD2
CDR3 DNA: TGTGCCAGCAGCGTCCTACTAGCGGGAGGTCTCTACTTC
CDR3 protein: CASSVLLAGGLYF

J gene: TRBJ2-1
V gene: TRBV7-2
clone size: many
D gene: -
CDR3 DNA: TGTGCCAGCAGCTTATTATCTATCTTC
CDR3 protein: CASSLLSIF

J gene: TRBJ2-1
V gene: TRBV4-2
clone size: -
D gene: TRBD2
CDR3 DNA: TGTGCCAGCAGCCAAGAGACTAGCGGGAGAAAGGGGGAGCAGTTCTTC
CDR3 protein: CASSQETSGRKGEQFF

J gene: TRBJ2-7
V gene: TRBV5-5
clone size: many
D gene: -
CDR3 DNA: TGTGCCAGCCTAGTCGGCCAGGGAGTACATAACGAGCAGTACTTC
CDR3 protein: CASLVGQGVHNEQYF

J gene: TRBJ2-7
V gene: TRBV7-9
clone size: few
D gene: -
CDR3 DNA: TGTGCCAGCAGCCAGGTGGGCTACGAGCAGTACTTC
CDR3 protein: CASSQVGYEQYF

J gene: TRBJ1-3
V gene: TRBV4-3
clone size: many
D gene: -
CDR3 DNA: TGCGCCAGCAGCCACTTAGGGTCTGGAAACACCATATATTTT
CDR3 protein: CASSHLGSGNTIYF

J gene: TRBJ2-7
V gene: TRBV6-2/TRBV6-3
clone size: few
D gene: -
CDR3 DNA: TGTGCCAGCAGGGATCTTGGCCAGACCTACGAGCAGTACTTC
CDR3 protein: CASRDLGQTYEQYF

J gene: TRBJ2-3
V gene: TRBV5-1
clone size: many
D gene: TRBD2
CDR3 DNA: TGCGCCAGCAGCCCTTACCTCAGCGGGGGAAGCACAGATACGCAGTATTTT
CDR3 protein: CASSPYLSGGSTDTQYF

J gene: TRBJ2-2
V gene: TRBV6-4
clone size: few
D gene: -
CDR3 DNA: TGTGCCAGCAGTGACACGAACACCGGGGAGCTGTTTTTT
CDR3 protein: CASSDTNTGELFF

J gene: TRBJ2-3
V gene: TRBV18
clone size: -
D gene: TRBD1
CDR3 DNA: TGTGCCAGCTCACCCGGACAGGGTAGGAGCACAGATACGCAGTATTTT
CDR3 protein: CASSPGQGRSTDTQYF

J gene: TRBJ1-6
V gene: TRBV6-1
clone size: medium-sized
D gene: -
CDR3 DNA: TGTGCCAGCACCCCCCAACCGGGGAATTCACCCCTCCACTTT
CDR3 protein: CASTPQPGNSPLHF

J gene: TRBJ1-4
V gene: TRBV15
clone size: many
D gene: -
CDR3 DNA: TGTGCCACCAGCAGAGATCGGGCAGGAGAAAAACTGTTTTTT
CDR3 protein: CATSRDRAGEKLFF

J gene: TRBJ2-7
V gene: TRBV20-1
clone size: -
D gene: TRBD1
CDR3 DNA: TGCAGTGCTAAAGGGGGCAGCTACGAGCAGTACTTC
CDR3 protein: CSAKGGSYEQYF

J gene: TRBJ2-7
V gene: TRBV29-1
clone size: many
D gene: TRBD2
CDR3 DNA: TGCAGCGTTGACGGCGGGAGTTCGTCCTACGAGCAGTACTTC
CDR3 protein: CSVDGGSSSYEQYF

J gene: TRBJ1-5
V gene: TRBV6-1
clone size: many
D gene: TRBD1
CDR3 DNA: TGTGCCAGCAGTCCCGGGACAGCCCATCAGCCCCAGCATTTT
CDR3 protein: CASSPGTAHQPQHF

J gene: TRBJ2-3
V gene: TRBV5-1
clone size: -
D gene: TRBD2
CDR3 DNA: TGCGCCAGCAGCCATTACCTCAGCGGGGGAAGCACAGATACGCAGTACTTT
CDR3 protein: CASSHYLSGGSTDTQYF

J gene: TRBJ2-6
V gene: TRBV6-2/TRBV6-3
clone size: -
D gene: TRBD1
CDR3 DNA: TGTGCCAGCAGAATCATTTTAAGGACAGGGGTTTTCTCTGGGGCCAACGTCCTGACTTTC
CDR3 protein: CASRIILRTGVFSGANVLTF

J gene: TRBJ2-3
V gene: TRBV6-2/TRBV6-3
clone size: few
D gene: -
CDR3 DNA: TGTGCCAGCAGTTACTCGGGAGGGGGAGCAGATACGCAGTATTTT
CDR3 protein: CASSYSGGGADTQYF

J gene: TRBJ1-3
V gene: TRBV7-2
clone size: many
D gene: -
CDR3 DNA: TGTGCCAGCAGCCGTGACAGCTCTGGAAACACCATATATTTT
CDR3 protein: CASSRDSSGNTIYF

J gene: TRBJ1-5
V gene: TRBV6-1
clone size: medium-sized
D gene: -
CDR3 DNA: TGTGCCAGCAGGATTGGGTACAGCCAGCCCCAGCATTTT
CDR3 protein: CASRIGYSQPQHF